The 27 T cell receptor beta chains below come from one sample, sequenced in a study of cytomegalovirus exposure and HLA in healthy donors. Use of 60 Vbeta and 13 Jbeta primers characterized the PCR. Libraries were prepared by immunoSEQ multiplex PCR; TCRdb keeps only in-frame clonotypes and omits some of them. The table lists around 120,000 clones, about 72% of them singletons. The sample comprised PBMCs. These receptors came from a man aged 45-65 years in good health and CMV-seropositive.

This clone was seen a handful of times. The chain joins TRBV7-9 to TRBJ1-2, with a possible D match to TRBD1 (6 bases). In germline, CDR1 is SEHNR, CDR2 FQNEAQ (reference sequence). The CDR3 is 14 amino acids. Trimming shortened V by 3 bases and J by 7 bases, and 15 bases separated the two germline ends. The CDR3 here is CASSFTGGATGYTF. The CDR3 bases are TGTGCCAGCAGCTTTACGGGGGGGGCGACTGGCTACACCTTC.

The chain carries TRBV7-2 and TRBJ2-1; TRBD2 agrees at 10 bases. V lost 6 bases to trimming and J lost 2 bases; unmatched junction nucleotides: 7. In germline, CDR1 is SGHTA, CDR2 FQGNSA. The CDR3 has 16 amino acids. The CDR3 DNA reads as TGTGCCAGCAGACCCCGGACTAGCGGAACCTACAATGAGCAGTTCTTC. Amino acid sequence: CASRPRTSGTYNEQFF.

The V gene is TRBV19, the J gene TRBJ2-7; 8 bases are a match to TRBD1. The trim removed 4 bases at V and 6 bases at J, leaving 5 bases unmatched. The CDR3 contains 13 residues. Looked up from germline, CDR1 is LNHDA and CDR2 is SQIVND (reference sequence). CDR3 region: CASSRTGSGEQYF. The CDR3 DNA follows: TGTGCCAGTAGTAGGACAGGGTCGGGCGAGCAGTACTTC.

J is TRBJ2-1 and V is TRBV6-6, with a weak D call TRBD2 (6 bases). V lost 6 bases, J lost 7 bases, and 22 bases lay in between. Looked up from germline, CDR1 is MNHNY and CDR2 is SVGAGI (reference sequence). The CDR3 runs 16 residues. This CDR3 reads CASSRPGGPSGNEQFF. The CDR3 region has the DNA TGTGCCAGCAGCCGACCTGGGGGACCCAGCGGGAATGAGCAGTTCTTC.

The V gene is TRBV19, the J gene TRBJ1-3, with D uncertain. Germline-derived CDR1 and CDR2 are LNHDA and SQIVND (reference sequence). Trimming removed 10 bases at V and 0 bases at J, with 13 bases between. The CDR3 consists of 14 residues. The CDR3 DNA reads as TGTGCCATACGCCCCCCAGGCTCTGGAAACACCATATATTTT. As protein: CAIRPPGSGNTIYF.

To note about this clone: At one of its ends the junction is not consistent with the germline gene, which may arise from a read error. This sequence joins TRBV5-4 and TRBJ2-2, with TRBD1 as a possible D gene (6 bases). This CDR3 spans 14 amino acids. Germline loops: CDR1 SGHNT, CDR2 YYREEE (reference sequence). CDR3 region: CASRLDSPTGELFF. In DNA, the CDR3 is TGTGCCAGCAGATTGGACAGCCCCACCGGGGAGCTGTTTTTT.

This clone was counted a single time. The DNA of the CDR3 is TGTGCTAGTGGTTTGGATACCTACGAGCAGTACTTC. Translating it yields CASGLDTYEQYF. This sequence joins TRBV12-5 and TRBJ2-7; D is unresolved. CDR1 LGHNT and CDR2 FRNRAP come from the germline V gene. The CDR3 has 12 amino acids. V lost 1 base to trimming and J lost 2 bases, with 3 bases between them.

The rearrangement links TRBV6-1 to TRBJ1-1; no firm D call. The CDR3 loop spans 13 amino acids. The germline CDR1 and CDR2 sequences are MNHNS and SASEGT. Trimming took off 3 bases at V and 1 base at J, with 6 bases between the two ends. The CDR3 here is CASSETGNTEAFF. CDR3 coding DNA: TGTGCCAGCAGTGAGACTGGGAACACTGAAGCTTTCTTT.

A single count supports this clone. V gene TRBV5-1 combines with J gene TRBJ2-7, with TRBD1 matching 9 bases. J lost 5 bases, V lost 4 bases, and 4 bases had no gene match. The CDR3 length is 13 residues. Germline V CDR1 and CDR2: SGHRS, YFSETQ. In DNA form, the CDR3 reads TGCGCCAGCAGCGTCCGGGACAGGGACGAGCAGTACTTC. It is translated as CASSVRDRDEQYF.

This clone occurred a few times. The CDR3 protein is CASSQSGYEQYF. The CDR3 DNA reads as TGTGCCAGCAGCCAGAGCGGGTACGAGCAGTACTTC. The rearrangement links TRBV5-8 to TRBJ2-7; D may be TRBD2 (6 bases). The germline CDR1 and CDR2 sequences are SGHTS and YDEGEE. V was trimmed by 4 bases and J by 4 bases, leaving 9 bases between them. CDR3 length equals 12 residues.

The DNA for the CDR3 is TGTGCCAGCAGCATGAGACAGGGGAGGGACGAGCAGTACTTC. Encoded protein: CASSMRQGRDEQYF. The chain couples TRBV7-9 to TRBJ2-7; D is perhaps TRBD1 (8 bases). The CDR3 contains 14 residues. V was shortened by 5 bases and J by 5 bases, with 16 bases between the two germline ends. From germline, CDR1 is SEHNR and CDR2 FQNEAQ (reference sequence).

The chain couples TRBV18 to TRBJ2-2; the match to TRBD1 covers 7 bases. The ends lost 6 bases at V and 0 bases at J; junction bases unmatched: 10. The germline gives CDR1 KGHSH, CDR2 LQKENI. The CDR3 spans 17 residues. DNA for the CDR3: TGTGCCAGCTCCAAGCGTGGGACAGCCGCGAACACCGGGGAGCTGTTTTTT. This encodes CASSKRGTAANTGELFF.

The gene calls are TRBV27 and TRBJ1-1, with no clear D. The CDR3 is 14 residues long. Germline V gene sequence: CDR1 MNHEY, CDR2 SMNVEV (reference sequence). V shed 2 bases and J shed 0 bases, with 7 bases lying between them. CDR3 in amino acids: CASSLNGLNTEAFF. As DNA, the CDR3 is TGTGCCAGCAGTTTAAACGGTTTGAACACTGAAGCTTTCTTT.

This clone was found once. The V call is TRBV7-9, the J call TRBJ1-1; D is ambiguous. Trimming pared 2 bases from V and 4 bases from J, leaving 11 bases between. Per germline, CDR1 SEHNR and CDR2 FQNEAQ (reference sequence). The CDR3 is 14 residues long. In DNA, the CDR3 is TGTGCCAGCAGCTTAATTGCGTCAGGCACTGAAGCTTTCTTT. Translating gives CASSLIASGTEAFF.

This clone appeared a single time. V and J are TRBV2 and TRBJ1-1, with 7 bases that match TRBD1. After removal of 7 bases from V and 3 bases from J, the junction contained 5 bases not matched to a gene. CDR1 SNHLY and CDR2 FYNNEI come from the germline V gene. CDR3 size: 13 residues. DNA for the CDR3: TGTGCCAGCATCCAGGGGGTCGACACTGAAGCTTTCTTT. Its protein is CASIQGVDTEAFF.

The V call is TRBV5-6, the J call TRBJ2-7; D unclear. V dropped 4 bases and J dropped 4 bases, with 15 bases sitting between them. Per germline, CDR1 SGHDT and CDR2 YYEEEE. This CDR3 is 14 amino acids long. The CDR3 protein is CASSLDRRKYEQYF. DNA for the CDR3: TGTGCCAGCAGCCTAGACCGACGGAAGTACGAGCAGTACTTC.

V and J are TRBV15 and TRBJ1-2; 11 bases map to TRBD1. The CDR3 is 17 residues long. The germline CDR1 and CDR2 sequences are LNHNV and YYDKDF (reference sequence). V dropped 0 bases and J dropped 7; count of bases not matched to a gene: 10. The CDR3 loop reads CATSRDIGQGASGGYTF. In nucleotides, the CDR3 is TGTGCCACCAGCAGAGATATAGGACAGGGGGCGTCGGGTGGCTACACCTTC.

The chain uses TRBV5-1 and TRBJ1-4; 9 nucleotides match TRBD1. J gave up 8 bases and V 3 bases, and 8 bases lay outside the gene matches. This CDR3 region has 15 residues. Germline V lookup: CDR1 SGHRS, CDR2 YFSETQ. The DNA of the CDR3 is TGCGCCAGCAGCTCTGGACAGGGGACGGCAGAAAAACTGTTTTTT. Protein sequence: CASSSGQGTAEKLFF.

The chain employs TRBV15 and TRBJ2-1, with D possibly being TRBD1 (5 bases). Germline-derived CDR1 and CDR2 are LNHNV and YYDKDF (reference sequence). V was trimmed by 5 bases and J by 5 bases, leaving 16 bases between them. The CDR3 extends over 15 amino acids. The CDR3 DNA sequence: TGTGCCACCAGCGACGTATCGACAGTAGACAATGAGCAGTTCTTC. This gives the protein CATSDVSTVDNEQFF. Complete variable domain (other parts from reference TRBV15 and TRBJ2-1): DAMVIQNPRYQVTQFGKPVTLSCSQTLNHNVMYWYQQKSSQAPKLLFHYYDKDFNNEADTPDNFQSRRPNTSFCFLDIRSPGLGDTAMYLCATSDVSTVDNEQFFGPGTRLTVL.

A single count supports this clone. CDR3 bases: TGCGCCAGCAGCTTGGACGTTAGTCCCGCTCTTAACTATGGCTACACCTTC. This translates into CASSLDVSPALNYGYTF. This sequence joins TRBV5-1 and TRBJ1-2; D is ambiguous. The ends were cut back, 0 bases at V and 1 base at J, with 16 bases in the middle. The CDR3 is made up of 17 amino acids. Germline assignment: CDR1 SGHRS and CDR2 YFSETQ.

The chain couples TRBV4-3 to TRBJ2-7; 8 bases fit TRBD1. Germline V gene data show CDR1 as LGHNA and CDR2 as YSLEER. CDR3 length equals 14 residues. The J segment lost 2 bases and the V segment lost 4 bases, leaving 4 bases of the junction unmatched. The CDR3: CASSRGQDAYEQYF. Written as DNA, the CDR3 is TGCGCCAGCAGCCGGGGACAGGACGCCTACGAGCAGTACTTC.

The chain combines TRBV5-4 with TRBJ2-5; 12 nucleotides agree with TRBD2. CDR3 length equals 16 residues. The germline V gene encodes CDR1 SGHNT and CDR2 YYREEE (reference sequence). J gave up 0 bases and V 4 bases, and 4 bases lay outside the gene matches. The CDR3 spells CASSPLAGGYQETQYF. CDR3 nucleotides: TGTGCCAGCAGCCCTCTAGCGGGAGGGTACCAAGAGACCCAGTACTTC.

The chain has TRBV7-2 and TRBJ1-1; tentative D call: TRBD1 (6 bases). CDR3 length: 16 residues. V lost 4 bases and J 0 bases, leaving 15 bases between the germline ends. Looked up from germline, CDR1 is SGHTA and CDR2 is FQGNSA. The CDR3 is CASSSWGGRVNTEAFF. The CDR3 DNA reads as TGTGCCAGCAGCTCGTGGGGGGGCAGGGTGAACACTGAAGCTTTCTTT. Combining the CDR3 with reference TRBV7-2 and TRBJ1-1 gives the whole variable domain GAGVSQSPSNKVTEKGKDVELRCDPISGHTALYWYRQSLGQGLEFLIYFQGNSAPDKSGLPSDRFSAERTGGSVSTLTIQRTQQEDSAVYLCASSSWGGRVNTEAFFGQGTRLTVV.

This clone was observed a few times. The chain is built from TRBV11-2 and TRBJ1-2; 9 nucleotides match TRBD1. CDR1 is SGHAT, CDR2 FQNNGV, per germline. The CDR3 covers 14 residues. Losses at the gene ends were 5 bases for V and 2 bases for J; bases not matched to a gene: 3. CDR3 in amino acids: CASSLGTGNYGYTF. In DNA form, the CDR3 reads TGTGCCAGCAGCCTGGGGACAGGGAACTATGGCTACACCTTC.

The CDR3 region is CASSYRDTIYEQYF. The CDR3 bases are TGTGCCAGCAGTTACCGGGACACTATATACGAGCAGTACTTC. V is TRBV6-5 and J is TRBJ2-7, with D possibly TRBD1 on 6 matching bases. V gave up 2 bases and J gave up 4 bases, with 12 bases separating them. CDR3 length: 14 residues. Germline V gene lookup returns CDR1 MNHEY and CDR2 SVGAGI.

This clone has just a few counts. The chain links TRBV7-2 to TRBJ2-1; D not certain. The germline V gene encodes CDR1 SGHTA and CDR2 FQGNSA. Trimming pared 5 bases from V and 3 bases from J, leaving 2 bases between. The CDR3 extends over 11 amino acids. The CDR3 DNA is TGTGCCAGCAGCCGCTACAATGAGCAGTTCTTC. Residues: CASSRYNEQFF.

The V and J genes are TRBV4-2 and TRBJ2-1; 11 nucleotides align to TRBD2. Germline V gene data show CDR1 as LGHNA and CDR2 as YNFKEQ. The V segment lost 4 bases and the J segment 7 bases; nucleotides outside the gene matches: 3. The CDR3 is 14 amino acids. CDR3 sequence (DNA): TGTGCCAGCAGCCTCGGGACTAGCGGAAATGAGCAGTTCTTC. Translated, it gives CASSLGTSGNEQFF.